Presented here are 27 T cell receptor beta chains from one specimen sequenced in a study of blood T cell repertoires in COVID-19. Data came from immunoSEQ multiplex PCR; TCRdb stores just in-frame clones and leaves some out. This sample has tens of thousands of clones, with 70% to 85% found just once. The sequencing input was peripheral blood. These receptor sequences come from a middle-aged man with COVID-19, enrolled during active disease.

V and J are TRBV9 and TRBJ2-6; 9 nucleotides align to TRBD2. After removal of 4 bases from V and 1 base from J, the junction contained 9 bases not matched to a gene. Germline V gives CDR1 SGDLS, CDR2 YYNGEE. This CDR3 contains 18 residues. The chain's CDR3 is CASSKTLAGRSGANVLTF. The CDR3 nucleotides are TGTGCCAGCAGCAAGACTCTAGCGGGGCGGTCTGGGGCCAACGTCCTGACTTTC.

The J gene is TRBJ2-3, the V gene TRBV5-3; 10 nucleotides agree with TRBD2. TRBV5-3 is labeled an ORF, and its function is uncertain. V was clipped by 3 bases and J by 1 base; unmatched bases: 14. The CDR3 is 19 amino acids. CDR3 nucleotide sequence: TGTGCCAGAAGCTCCCAGGGCAAGCGGGGGGGCCGCGGCACAGATACGCAGTATTTT. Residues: CARSSQGKRGGRGTDTQYF.

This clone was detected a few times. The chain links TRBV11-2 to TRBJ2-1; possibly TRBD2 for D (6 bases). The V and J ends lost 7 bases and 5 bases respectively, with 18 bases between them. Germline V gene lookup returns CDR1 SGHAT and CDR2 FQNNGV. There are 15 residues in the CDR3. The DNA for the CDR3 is TGTGCCAGCACCCGAGATCGGGAGTATCACAATGAGCAGTTCTTC. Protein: CASTRDREYHNEQFF.

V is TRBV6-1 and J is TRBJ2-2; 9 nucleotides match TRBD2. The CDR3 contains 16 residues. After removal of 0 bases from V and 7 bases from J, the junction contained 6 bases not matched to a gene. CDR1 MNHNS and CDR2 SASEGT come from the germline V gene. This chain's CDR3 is CASSEAAGGPVGELFF. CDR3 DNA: TGTGCCAGCAGTGAAGCTGCGGGGGGGCCGGTCGGGGAGCTGTTTTTT.

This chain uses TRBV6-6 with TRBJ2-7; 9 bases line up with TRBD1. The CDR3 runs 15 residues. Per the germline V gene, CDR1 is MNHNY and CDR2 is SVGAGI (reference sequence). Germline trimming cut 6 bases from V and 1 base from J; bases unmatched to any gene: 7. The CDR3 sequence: CASSGGTGRSYEQYF. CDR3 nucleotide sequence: TGTGCCAGCAGCGGTGGGACAGGGAGGTCCTACGAGCAGTACTTC.

CDR3 region: CASSLTGGPTGELFF. DNA for the CDR3: TGTGCCAGCAGCTTGACAGGGGGCCCCACCGGGGAGCTGTTTTTT. The chain joins TRBV5-4 to TRBJ2-2; 9 bases fit TRBD1. V lost 1 base to trimming and J lost 4 bases; unmatched junction nucleotides: 2. CDR1 is SGHNT and CDR2 is YYREEE in the germline V gene (reference sequence). The CDR3 length is 15 residues.

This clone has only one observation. CDR3 sequence: CASSSDRIYGYTF. CDR3 nucleotide sequence: TGTGCCAGCAGCTCGGACAGGATCTATGGCTACACCTTC. V gene TRBV5-5 combines with J gene TRBJ1-2; 7 positions match TRBD1. This CDR3 spans 13 amino acids. The V gene's germline CDR1 is SGHKS and CDR2 YYEKEE (reference sequence). The V and J ends lost 3 bases and 4 bases, in that order; junction bases with no gene match: 3.

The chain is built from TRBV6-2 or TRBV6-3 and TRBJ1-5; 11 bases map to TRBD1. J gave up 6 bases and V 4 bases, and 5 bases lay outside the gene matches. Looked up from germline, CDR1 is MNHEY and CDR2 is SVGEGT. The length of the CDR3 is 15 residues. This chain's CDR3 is CASSWQGTGGQPQHF. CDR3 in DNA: TGTGCCAGCAGTTGGCAAGGGACAGGGGGTCAGCCCCAGCATTTT.

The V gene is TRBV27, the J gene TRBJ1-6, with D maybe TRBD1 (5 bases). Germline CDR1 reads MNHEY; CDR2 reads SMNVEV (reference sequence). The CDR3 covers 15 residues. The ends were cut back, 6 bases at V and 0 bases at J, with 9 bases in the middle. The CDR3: CASRTASSYNSPLHF. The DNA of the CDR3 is TGTGCCAGCAGGACAGCGAGCTCCTATAATTCACCCCTCCACTTT.

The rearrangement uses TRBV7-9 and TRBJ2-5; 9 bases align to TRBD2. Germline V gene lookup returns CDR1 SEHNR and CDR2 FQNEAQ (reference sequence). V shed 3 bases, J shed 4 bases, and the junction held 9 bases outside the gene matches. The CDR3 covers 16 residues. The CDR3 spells CASSFHTSGHGETQYF. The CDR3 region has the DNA TGTGCCAGCAGCTTTCACACTAGCGGGCACGGAGAGACCCAGTACTTC.

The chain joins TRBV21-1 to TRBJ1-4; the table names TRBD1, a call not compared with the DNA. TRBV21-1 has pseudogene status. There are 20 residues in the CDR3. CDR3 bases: TGTGCCAGCAGCAAAGAAACAGGGAACTTCAGGTGTGGTAGGAATGAAAAACTGTTTTTT. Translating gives CASSKETGNFRCGRNEKLFF.

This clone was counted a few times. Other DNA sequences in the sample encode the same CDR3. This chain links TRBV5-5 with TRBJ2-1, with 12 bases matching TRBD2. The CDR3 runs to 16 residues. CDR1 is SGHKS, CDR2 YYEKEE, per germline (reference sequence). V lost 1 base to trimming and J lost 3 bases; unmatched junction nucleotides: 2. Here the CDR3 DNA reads TGTGCCAGCAGCTTGACTAGCGGGGGGTACTACAATGAGCAGTTCTTC. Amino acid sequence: CASSLTSGGYYNEQFF. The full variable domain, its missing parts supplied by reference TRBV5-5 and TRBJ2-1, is DAGVTQSPTHLIKTRGQQVTLRCSPISGHKSVSWYQQVLGQGPQFIFQYYEKEERGRGNFPDRFSARQFPNYSSELNVNALLLGDSALYLCASSLTSGGYYNEQFFGPGTRLTVL.

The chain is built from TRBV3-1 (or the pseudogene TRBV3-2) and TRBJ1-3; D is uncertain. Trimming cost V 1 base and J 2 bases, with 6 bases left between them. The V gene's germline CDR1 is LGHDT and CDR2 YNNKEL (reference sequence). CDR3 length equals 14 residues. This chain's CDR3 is CASSQGRAGNTIYF. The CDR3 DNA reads TGTGCCAGCAGCCAAGGGAGGGCTGGAAACACCATATATTTT.

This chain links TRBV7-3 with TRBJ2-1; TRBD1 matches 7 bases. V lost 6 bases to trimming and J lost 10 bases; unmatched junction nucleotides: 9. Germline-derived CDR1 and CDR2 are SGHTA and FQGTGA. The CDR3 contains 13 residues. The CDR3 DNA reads TGTGCCAGCAGTAAAGGGGGCCTCGGGGAGCAGTTCTTC. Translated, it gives CASSKGGLGEQFF.

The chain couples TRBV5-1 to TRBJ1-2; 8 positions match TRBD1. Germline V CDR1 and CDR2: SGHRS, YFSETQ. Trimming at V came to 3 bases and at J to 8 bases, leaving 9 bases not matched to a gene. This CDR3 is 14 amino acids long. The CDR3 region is CASSSHGQGDGYTF. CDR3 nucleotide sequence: TGCGCCAGCAGCTCCCACGGACAGGGAGACGGCTACACCTTC.

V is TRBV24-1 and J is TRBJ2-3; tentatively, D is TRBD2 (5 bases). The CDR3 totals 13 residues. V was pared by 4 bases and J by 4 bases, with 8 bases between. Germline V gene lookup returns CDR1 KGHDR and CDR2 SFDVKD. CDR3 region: CATSELGADTQYF. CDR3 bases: TGTGCCACCAGTGAGCTGGGAGCAGATACGCAGTATTTT.

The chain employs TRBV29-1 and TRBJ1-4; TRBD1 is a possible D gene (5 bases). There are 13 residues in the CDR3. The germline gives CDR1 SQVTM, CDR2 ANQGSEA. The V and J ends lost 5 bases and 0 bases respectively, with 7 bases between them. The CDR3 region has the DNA TGCAGCGTTAAGGACACAACTAATGAAAAACTGTTTTTT. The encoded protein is CSVKDTTNEKLFF.

For the CDR3, the DNA is TGTGCCAGCTCGACAGGGTCTGGCTACACCTTC. It is translated as CASSTGSGYTF. The gene calls are TRBV9 and TRBJ1-2, with 7 bases that match TRBD1. The V gene end was trimmed by 7 bases and the J gene end by 7 bases; junction bases not matched to a gene: 4. The germline gives CDR1 SGDLS, CDR2 YYNGEE. The CDR3 runs to 11 residues.

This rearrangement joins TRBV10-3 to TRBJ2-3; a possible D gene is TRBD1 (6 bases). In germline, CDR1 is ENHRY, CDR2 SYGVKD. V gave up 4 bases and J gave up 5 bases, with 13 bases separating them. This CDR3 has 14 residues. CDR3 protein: CAISGQAGVDTQYF. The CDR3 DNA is TGTGCCATCAGTGGACAGGCGGGTGTAGATACGCAGTATTTT.

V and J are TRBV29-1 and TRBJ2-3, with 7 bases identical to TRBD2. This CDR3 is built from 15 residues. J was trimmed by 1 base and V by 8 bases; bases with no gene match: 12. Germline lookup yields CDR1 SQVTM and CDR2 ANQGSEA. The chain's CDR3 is CSLRTSRVGTDTQYF. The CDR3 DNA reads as TGCAGCCTAAGGACTAGTCGAGTTGGCACAGATACGCAGTATTTT.

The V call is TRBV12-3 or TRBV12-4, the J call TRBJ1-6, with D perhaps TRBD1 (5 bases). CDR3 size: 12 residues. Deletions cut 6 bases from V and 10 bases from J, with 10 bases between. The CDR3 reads CASSTGDSPLHF. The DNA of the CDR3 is TGTGCCAGCAGCACGGGGGACTCACCCCTCCACTTT.

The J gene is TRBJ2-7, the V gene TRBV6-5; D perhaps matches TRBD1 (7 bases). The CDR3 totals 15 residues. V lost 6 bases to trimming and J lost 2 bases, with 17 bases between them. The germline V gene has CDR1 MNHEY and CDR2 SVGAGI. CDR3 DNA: TGTGCCAGCAGCCAGGGGGGCCCCATAGCCTACGAGCAGTACTTC. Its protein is CASSQGGPIAYEQYF.

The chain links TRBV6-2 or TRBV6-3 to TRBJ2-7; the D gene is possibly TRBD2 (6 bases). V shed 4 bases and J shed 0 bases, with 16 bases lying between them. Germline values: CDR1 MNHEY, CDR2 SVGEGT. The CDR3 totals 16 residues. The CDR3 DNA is TGTGCCAGCAGTTGCGGGACTCAGATATGCTCCTACGAGCAGTACTTC. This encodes CASSCGTQICSYEQYF.

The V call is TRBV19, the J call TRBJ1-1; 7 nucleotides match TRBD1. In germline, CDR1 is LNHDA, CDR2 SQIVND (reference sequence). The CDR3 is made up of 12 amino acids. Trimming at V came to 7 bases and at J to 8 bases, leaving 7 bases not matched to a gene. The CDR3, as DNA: TGTGCCAGTACCCTGGGACAGACCGAAGCTTTCTTT. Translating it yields CASTLGQTEAFF.

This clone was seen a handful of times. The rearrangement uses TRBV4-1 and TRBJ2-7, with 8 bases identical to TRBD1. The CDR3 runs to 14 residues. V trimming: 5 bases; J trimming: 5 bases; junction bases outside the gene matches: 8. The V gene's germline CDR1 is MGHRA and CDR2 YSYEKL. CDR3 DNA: TGCGCCAGCAGCTCGCGGACAGGGTTTGACGAGCAGTACTTC. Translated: CASSSRTGFDEQYF.

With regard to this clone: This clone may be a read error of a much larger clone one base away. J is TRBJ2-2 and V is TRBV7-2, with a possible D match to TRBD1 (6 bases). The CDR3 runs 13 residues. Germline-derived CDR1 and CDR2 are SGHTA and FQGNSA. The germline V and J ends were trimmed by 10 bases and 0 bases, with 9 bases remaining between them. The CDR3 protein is CANREPNTGELFF. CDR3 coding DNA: TGTGCCAACAGGGAGCCGAACACCGGGGAGCTGTTTTTT. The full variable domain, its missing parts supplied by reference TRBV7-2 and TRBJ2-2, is GAGVSQSPSNKVTEKGKDVELRCDPISGHTALYWYRQSLGQGLEFLIYFQGNSAPDKSGLPSDRFSAERTGGSVSTLTIQRTQQEDSAVYLCANREPNTGELFFGEGSRLTVL.

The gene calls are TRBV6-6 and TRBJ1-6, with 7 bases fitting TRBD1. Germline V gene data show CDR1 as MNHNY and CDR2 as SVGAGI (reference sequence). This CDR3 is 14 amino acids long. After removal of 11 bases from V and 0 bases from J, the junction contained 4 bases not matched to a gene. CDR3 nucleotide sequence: TGTGCCGGGACAGATAGCTCCTATAATTCACCCCTCCACTTT. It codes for CAGTDSSYNSPLHF.